These 28 T cell receptor beta chains originate from one sample sequenced in a study of CD8+ T cells in alopecia areata (dated by TCRdb to 2017 to 2018). Library preparation was by the immunoSEQ multiplex PCR assay. To provide template for TCR sequencing, every sample had RNA extracted and reverse transcribed into cDNA. TCRdb took this table from immuneACCESS and kept in-frame rearrangements with V and J called. Such tables lack part of the clones; where checked against another copy, unresolved V genes explain under half of the gap, and the rest is unexplained. Present in this sample are roughly 100,000 clones, 55% of which were seen just once. The ten largest clones represent roughly 8.8% of the sample. The material sequenced was CD4+ T cells sorted from blood. The receptors derive from a human donor in good health.

V gene TRBV7-9 combines with J gene TRBJ2-2, with D possibly TRBD1 on 5 matching bases. The CDR3 consists of 14 residues. Germline V lookup: CDR1 SEHNR, CDR2 FQNEAQ (reference sequence). With 6 bases removed from V and 2 bases from J, the gap between germline ends came to 10 bases. CDR3 in amino acids: CASREGQNTGELFF. In DNA, the CDR3 is TGTGCCAGCAGGGAAGGACAAAACACCGGGGAGCTGTTTTTT.

V and J are TRBV11-2 and TRBJ2-7; 7 bases map to TRBD1. The CDR3 has 14 residues. Germline assignment: CDR1 SGHAT and CDR2 FQNNGV. V shed 5 bases and J 2 bases; nucleotides not matched to a gene: 6. Here the CDR3 reads CASSLLGQPYEQYF. The CDR3 bases are TGTGCCAGCAGCCTTTTGGGACAGCCCTACGAGCAGTACTTC.

Comments on this clone: Other DNA sequences from this sample encode an identical CDR3 as well. The V call is TRBV2, the J call TRBJ2-1; 10 bases are a match to TRBD2. The junction had 3 bases not matched to a gene; V was cut back by 8 bases and J by 2 bases. From germline, CDR1 is SNHLY and CDR2 FYNNEI. CDR3 length equals 14 residues. The CDR3 spells CASLSGGAYNEQFF. The CDR3, as DNA: TGTGCCAGCCTAAGCGGGGGGGCCTACAATGAGCAGTTCTTC.

This chain links TRBV2 with TRBJ1-5; possibly TRBD1 for D (5 bases). The CDR3 runs 14 residues. Looked up from germline, CDR1 is SNHLY and CDR2 is FYNNEI. V lost 8 bases to trimming and J lost 1 base, with 12 bases between them. The CDR3 loop is CASCREVSNQPQHF. DNA for the CDR3: TGTGCCAGCTGCAGGGAGGTGAGCAATCAGCCCCAGCATTTT. The whole variable domain, remainder taken from reference TRBV2 and TRBJ1-5, is EPEVTQTPSHQVTQMGQEVILRCVPISNHLYFYWYRQILGQKVEFLVSFYNNEISEKSEIFDDQFSVERPDGSNFTLKIRSTKLEDSAMYFCASCREVSNQPQHFGDGTRLSIL.

This chain connects TRBV7-2 to TRBJ2-7, with D maybe TRBD2 (5 bases). The CDR3 spans 13 residues. V lost 3 bases and J 2 bases, leaving 8 bases between the germline ends. CDR1 is SGHTA, CDR2 FQGNSA, per germline. CDR3 loop: CASSFGVAYEQYF. For the CDR3, the DNA is TGTGCCAGCAGCTTCGGGGTGGCCTACGAGCAGTACTTC.

The chain carries TRBV28 and TRBJ1-2, with D possibly being TRBD1 (5 bases). This CDR3 region has 13 residues. The V end lost 3 bases, the J end lost 8 bases, and 13 bases lay between the germline ends. Germline V gene sequence: CDR1 MDHEN, CDR2 SYDVKM. The DNA of the CDR3 is TGTGCCAGCAGTTTGAACCAGGGTAACGGCTACACCTTC. Its translation: CASSLNQGNGYTF.

The V gene is TRBV19, the J gene TRBJ2-4; D is perhaps TRBD1 (6 bases). Germline lookup yields CDR1 LNHDA and CDR2 SQIVND (reference sequence). Trimming stripped 5 bases from V and 3 bases from J, with 14 bases between. The CDR3 is 15 residues long. The CDR3 DNA reads as TGTGCCAGTAGTGGGGCAGGGGTGAGCAAAAACATTCAGTACTTC. This encodes CASSGAGVSKNIQYF.

This clone was seen a handful of times. This sequence joins TRBV7-2 and TRBJ2-5; D is unclear. CDR1 and CDR2 from the germline V gene are SGHTA and FQGNSA. V was cut by 5 bases and J by 7 bases, with 17 bases left in between. CDR3 length: 14 amino acids. The CDR3 bases are TGTGCCAGCAGCATACCGGGTTCCCAGAGGACCCAGTACTTC. Protein product: CASSIPGSQRTQYF.

The sample holds a few counts of this clone. The CDR3 DNA is TGTGCCAGCAGTCCTACCCTCCGGGATACTAACCCAGATACGCAGTATTTT. This gives the protein CASSPTLRDTNPDTQYF. The chain carries TRBV25-1 and TRBJ2-3; tentatively, D is TRBD2 (5 bases). V was cut by 5 bases and J by 4 bases, with 22 bases left in between. From germline, CDR1 is MGHDK and CDR2 SYGVNS. This CDR3 comprises 17 residues.

This chain joins TRBV12-5 and TRBJ1-5, with D perhaps matching TRBD1 (5 bases). CDR1 and CDR2 from the germline V gene are LGHNT and FRNRAP. CDR3 length equals 15 residues. V was cut by 3 bases and J by 4 bases, with 13 bases left in between. In nucleotides, the CDR3 is TGTGCTAGTGGTTTCTGGGCAGGGACTAATCAGCCCCAGCATTTT. Amino acid sequence: CASGFWAGTNQPQHF.

This chain joins TRBV2 and TRBJ2-7, with D maybe TRBD1 (6 bases). The germline V and J ends were trimmed by 3 bases and 3 bases, with 18 bases remaining between them. Germline CDR1 is SNHLY and CDR2 is FYNNEI. The CDR3 contains 16 residues. CDR3 coding DNA: TGTGCCAGCAGTGACAGGGGTACCGCAGGGAACTACGAGCAGTACTTC. As protein: CASSDRGTAGNYEQYF.

At least ten counts were recorded for this clone. The rearrangement joins TRBV29-1 to TRBJ1-1; TRBD1 might be the D (5 bases). Trimming cost V 4 bases and J 5 bases, with 11 bases left between them. Germline V CDR1 and CDR2: SQVTM, ANQGSEA. CDR3 length: 12 residues. The CDR3 protein is CSVGGWRTEAFF. The CDR3 coding sequence is TGCAGCGTTGGGGGGTGGAGGACTGAAGCTTTCTTT.

This chain links TRBV29-1 with TRBJ2-1, with TRBD2 matching over 16 bases. CDR3 length equals 17 residues. Losses at the gene ends were 4 bases for V and 2 bases for J; bases not matched to a gene: 5. The germline CDR1 and CDR2 sequences are SQVTM and ANQGSEA. The chain's CDR3 is CSVVGLAGGNPYNEQFF. The CDR3 coding sequence is TGCAGCGTTGTGGGACTAGCGGGGGGGAACCCCTACAATGAGCAGTTCTTC.

The gene calls are TRBV10-3 and TRBJ2-5; 9 nucleotides agree with TRBD1. J lost 5 bases, V lost 3 bases, and 7 bases had no gene match. The CDR3 covers 15 residues. Germline assignment: CDR1 ENHRY and CDR2 SYGVKD. CDR3 residues: CAISEAGTGRETQYF. Here the CDR3 DNA reads TGTGCCATCAGTGAAGCTGGGACAGGGAGGGAGACCCAGTACTTC.

The gene calls are TRBV2 and TRBJ2-7, with 13 bases aligning to TRBD2. From germline, CDR1 is SNHLY and CDR2 FYNNEI. Unmatched junction bases numbered 10, after V lost 6 bases and J lost 5 bases. This CDR3 is 16 amino acids long. In nucleotides, the CDR3 is TGTGCCAGCAGACAAAAGCCGGGACTAGCGGGGAACGAGCAGTACTTC. Its translation: CASRQKPGLAGNEQYF.

The chain is built from TRBV11-3 and TRBJ2-1; 8 nucleotides align to TRBD2. The germline V gene encodes CDR1 SGHNT and CDR2 YENEEA. CDR3 length: 14 residues. The J segment lost 4 bases and the V segment lost 3 bases, leaving 2 bases of the junction unmatched. The CDR3 loop reads CASSLSGGYNEQFF. The CDR3 nucleotides are TGTGCCAGCAGCTTGAGCGGGGGATACAATGAGCAGTTCTTC. The complete variable domain, with remaining parts taken from reference TRBV11-3 and TRBJ2-1, reads EAGVVQSPRYKIIEKKQPVAFWCNPISGHNTLYWYLQNLGQGPELLIRYENEEAVDDSQLPKDRFSAERLKGVDSTLKIQPAELGDSAVYLCASSLSGGYNEQFFGPGTRLTVL.

The gene calls are TRBV28 and TRBJ1-2, with D unclear. CDR1 and CDR2 from the germline V gene are MDHEN and SYDVKM. This CDR3 is built from 13 residues. V lost 6 bases, J lost 0 bases, and 8 bases lay in between. DNA of the CDR3: TGTGCCAGCAGGCGAGGTCCTAACTATGGCTACACCTTC. It codes for CASRRGPNYGYTF.

J is TRBJ1-5 and V is TRBV6-5; D call uncertain. V was cut by 3 bases and J by 4 bases, with 10 bases left in between. The CDR3 spans 14 residues. The V gene's germline CDR1 is MNHEY and CDR2 SVGAGI. CDR3 nucleotide sequence: TGTGCCAGCAGTTATAATTGGGGAAATCAGCCCCAGCATTTT. As protein: CASSYNWGNQPQHF.

This clone was found a few times. This chain links TRBV30 with TRBJ2-2; the D gene could be TRBD1 or TRBD2 (5 bases each). Germline lookup yields CDR1 GTSNPN and CDR2 SVGIG (reference sequence). With 4 bases removed from V and 7 bases from J, the gap between germline ends came to 10 bases. The CDR3 totals 12 residues. The CDR3 region has the DNA TGTGCCTGGACTAGAGGGGTCGGGGAGCTGTTTTTT. Translation gives CAWTRGVGELFF.

This clone was seen a few times. The rearrangement joins TRBV4-3 to TRBJ1-2; weak D call: TRBD1 (5 bases). The length of the CDR3 is 13 residues. V was shortened by 3 bases and J by 10 bases, with 15 bases between the two germline ends. Germline values: CDR1 LGHNA, CDR2 YSLEER. The CDR3 reads CASSHGQARPYTF. The CDR3 DNA is TGCGCCAGCAGCCACGGACAAGCACGCCCCTACACCTTC.

The chain is built from TRBV19 and TRBJ2-7, with D hard to call. V was cut by 5 bases and J by 0 bases, with 14 bases left in between. This CDR3 contains 15 residues. The V gene's germline CDR1 is LNHDA and CDR2 SQIVND (reference sequence). The CDR3 bases are TGTGCCAGTAGTTCAACCCCAACCGGCTCCTACGAGCAGTACTTC. Residues: CASSSTPTGSYEQYF.

This clone turned up a few times. This chain links TRBV11-2 with TRBJ2-1; unclear D gene. Germline CDR1 and CDR2: SGHAT and FQNNGV. Trimming pared 1 base from V and 2 bases from J, leaving 9 bases between. The CDR3 covers 15 residues. The CDR3 sequence is CASSLAFDAYNEQFF. The CDR3 nucleotides are TGTGCCAGCAGCTTAGCTTTTGATGCCTACAATGAGCAGTTCTTC.

V is TRBV6-6 and J is TRBJ1-4; possible D gene TRBD1, 6 bases. Per the germline V gene, CDR1 is MNHNY and CDR2 is SVGAGI (reference sequence). V lost 5 bases and J 0 bases, leaving 7 bases between the germline ends. CDR3 size: 14 residues. Here the CDR3 DNA reads TGTGCCAGCAGTGACAGGTCAACTAATGAAAAACTGTTTTTT. Encoded protein: CASSDRSTNEKLFF.

This clone was counted between two and nine times. The chain has TRBV7-9 and TRBJ2-3, with 9 nucleotides matching TRBD2. Germline assignment: CDR1 SEHNR and CDR2 FQNEAQ (reference sequence). V lost 5 bases to trimming and J lost 2 bases; unmatched junction nucleotides: 17. This CDR3 spans 19 amino acids. The chain's CDR3 is CASSPTRRLAGNYTDTQYF. In DNA form, the CDR3 reads TGTGCCAGCAGCCCGACCCGACGGCTAGCGGGGAATTACACAGATACGCAGTATTTT.

The genes are TRBV10-3 and TRBJ1-1; D uncertain. Germline V gene sequence: CDR1 ENHRY, CDR2 SYGVKD. V was shortened by 6 bases and J by 3 bases, with 11 bases between the two germline ends. This CDR3 spans 13 amino acids. CDR3 protein: CAIRLAAYTEAFF. DNA of the CDR3: TGTGCCATCAGATTGGCGGCCTACACTGAAGCTTTCTTT.

In this sample, this clone turned up once. V is TRBV5-1 and J is TRBJ1-1; TRBD1 matches 7 bases. Germline V lookup: CDR1 SGHRS, CDR2 YFSETQ. Losses at the gene ends were 1 base for V and 0 bases for J; bases not matched to a gene: 3. The CDR3 runs 15 residues. The CDR3 DNA follows: TGCGCCAGCAGCTTGTGGACAGGCTTGAACACTGAAGCTTTCTTT. Residues: CASSLWTGLNTEAFF.

The gene calls are TRBV18 and TRBJ1-5; D possibly corresponds to TRBD1 (5 bases). Germline assignment: CDR1 KGHSH and CDR2 LQKENI. The CDR3 has 14 residues. V was clipped by 3 bases and J by 2 bases, with 8 bases between them. The CDR3 protein is CASSPAQGNQPQHF. In DNA form, the CDR3 reads TGTGCCAGCTCACCCGCACAGGGCAATCAGCCCCAGCATTTT.

This clone was seen a handful of times. V usage is TRBV6-5 and J usage is TRBJ2-7, with a tentative D call TRBD2 (5 bases). In germline, CDR1 is MNHEY, CDR2 SVGAGI. The CDR3 has 11 amino acids. Between the trimmed V and J ends, which lost 2 bases and 7 bases, there was a span of 6 bases. CDR3 protein: CASSYTGEQYF. Written as DNA, the CDR3 is TGTGCCAGCAGTTACACGGGGGAGCAGTACTTC.